The subject of this entry is one T cell receptor beta chain. CDR3 length equals 17 residues. Germline CDR1 reads SGHRS; CDR2 reads YFSETQ. The junction had 14 bases not matched to a gene; V was cut back by 1 base and J by 8 bases. The data were produced by immunoSEQ multiplex PCR, yet TCRdb's version contains in-frame clones alone and is incomplete. Found here are around 150,000 clones, 86% of them singletons; the top ten hold nearly 8.5%. This sample is part of a study of blood T cell repertoires in COVID-19. This TCR was recovered from a man in his sixties with acute or convalescent COVID-19. The genes are TRBV5-1 and TRBJ2-1; TRBD2 aligns across 8 bases. The material sequenced was peripheral blood. The CDR3 reads CASSLTAGGATTDEQFF. The CDR3 DNA is TGCGCCAGCAGCTTGACGGCGGGGGGTGCCACTACGGATGAGCAGTTCTTC.